This T cell receptor (beta chain) was identified in a study of blood T cell repertoires in COVID-19. Participants came from some 26 US areas, aged roughly 18 to 95 years. Profiling relied on immunoSEQ multiplex PCR, and the TCRdb table lists in-frame clones only, not all of them. The table includes some 410,000 clones, approximately 88% detected once. The CDR3 length is 13 residues. Germline CDR1 reads LNHDA; CDR2 reads SQIVND (reference sequence). Losses at the gene ends were 6 bases for V and 5 bases for J; bases not matched to a gene: 4. Sequencing was carried out using PBMCs or T cells enriched from blood (not recorded which). The receptor comes from a woman aged 25 to 45 with acute COVID-19. The rearrangement joins TRBV19 to TRBJ1-5; 7 bases line up with TRBD1. CDR3: CASRGQLYQPQHF. The CDR3 DNA is TGTGCCAGTAGGGGACAGCTCTATCAGCCCCAGCATTTT.